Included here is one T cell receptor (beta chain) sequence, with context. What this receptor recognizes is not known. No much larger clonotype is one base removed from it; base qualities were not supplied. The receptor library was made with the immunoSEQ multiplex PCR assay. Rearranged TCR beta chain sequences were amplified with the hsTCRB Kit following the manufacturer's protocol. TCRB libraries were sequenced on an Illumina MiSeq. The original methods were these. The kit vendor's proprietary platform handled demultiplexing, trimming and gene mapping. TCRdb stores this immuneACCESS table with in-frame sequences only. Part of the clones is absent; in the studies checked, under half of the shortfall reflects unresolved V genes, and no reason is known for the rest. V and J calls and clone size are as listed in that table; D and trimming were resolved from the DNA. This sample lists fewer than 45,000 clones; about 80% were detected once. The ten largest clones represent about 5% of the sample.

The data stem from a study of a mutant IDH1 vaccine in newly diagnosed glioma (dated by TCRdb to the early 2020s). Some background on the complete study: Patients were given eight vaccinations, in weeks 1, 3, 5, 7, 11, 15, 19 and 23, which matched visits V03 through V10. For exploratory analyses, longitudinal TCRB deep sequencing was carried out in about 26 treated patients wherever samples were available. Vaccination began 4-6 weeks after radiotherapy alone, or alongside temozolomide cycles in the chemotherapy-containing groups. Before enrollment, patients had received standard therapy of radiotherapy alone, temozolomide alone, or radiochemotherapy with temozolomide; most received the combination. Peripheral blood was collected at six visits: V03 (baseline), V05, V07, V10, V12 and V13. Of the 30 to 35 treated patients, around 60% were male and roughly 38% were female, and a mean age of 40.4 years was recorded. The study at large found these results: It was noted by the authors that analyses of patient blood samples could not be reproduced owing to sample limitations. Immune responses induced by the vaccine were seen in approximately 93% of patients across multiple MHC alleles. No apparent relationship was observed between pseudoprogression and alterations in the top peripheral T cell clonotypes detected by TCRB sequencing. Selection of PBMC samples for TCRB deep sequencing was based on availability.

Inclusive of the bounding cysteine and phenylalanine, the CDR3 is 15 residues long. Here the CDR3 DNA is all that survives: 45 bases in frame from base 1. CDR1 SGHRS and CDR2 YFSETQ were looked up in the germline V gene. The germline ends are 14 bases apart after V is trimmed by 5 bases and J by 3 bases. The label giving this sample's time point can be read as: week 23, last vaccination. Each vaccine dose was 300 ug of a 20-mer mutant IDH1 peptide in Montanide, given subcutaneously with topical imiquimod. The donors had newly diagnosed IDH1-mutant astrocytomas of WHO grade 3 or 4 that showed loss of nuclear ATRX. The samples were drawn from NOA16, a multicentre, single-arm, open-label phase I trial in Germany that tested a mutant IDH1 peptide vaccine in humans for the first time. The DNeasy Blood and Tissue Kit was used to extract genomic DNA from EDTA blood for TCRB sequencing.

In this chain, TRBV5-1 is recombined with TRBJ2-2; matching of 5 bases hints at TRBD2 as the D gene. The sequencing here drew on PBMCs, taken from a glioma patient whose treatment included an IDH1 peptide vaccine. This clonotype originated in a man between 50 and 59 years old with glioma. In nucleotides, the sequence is TGCGCCAGCAGTTTACGGGGTCTTGACACCGGGGAGCTGTTTTTT. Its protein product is CASSLRGLDTGELFF.